The clone carrying this T cell receptor beta chain came up a few times. What it binds is unknown. As for time point: sample taken at primary tumor resection. Sequencing was performed on whole RNA extracted from tumor and nontumor lung tissue, or from frozen PBMC, and the material was left unsorted. The donors were fewer than 80 patients with non-small cell lung cancer that was early-stage and untreated. A unique molecular identifier was attached to every TCR cDNA molecule. One entry per CDR3 protein, called by TCRdb with MiXCR from the 5' RACE reads. The sample includes around 60,000 distinct CDR3 sequences, 8% to 9% seen only once; the top ten take around 15%. The data originate from a study of spatial heterogeneity in lung cancer. Study-wide background: Raw sequencing reads included, on average, more than eight appearances of each unique TCR and UMI combination. Study results and limitations: Ubiquitous expanded tumor TCRs were observed in blood more at resection than follow-up.

V gave up 6 bases and J gave up 3 bases, with 17 bases separating them. The length of the CDR3 is 15 residues. The specimen was PBMCs, collected at surgery. The chain recombines TRBV12-3 or TRBV12-4 with TRBJ1-2, with no clear D. The sequence was collected from a female donor with early-stage non-small cell lung cancer. The DNA for the CDR3 is TGTGCCAGCAGATCACTCAAGAACCGCTACTATGGCTACACCTTC. Its translation is CASRSLKNRYYGYTF.